Below, one TCR beta chain is given with its context. Antigen unknown. Gene names and germline refer to mouse. The read falls 1 residue short of the CDR3 end, and the missing part is taken from the germline J gene. The data stem from a study of tissue T cells after allogeneic stem cell transplantation. Notes on the study in general: Blood and spleen captured only part of the tissue TCR repertoire. Anatomically similar tissues had similar TCR repertoires within each patient.

TCRbeta CDR3 was sequenced at survey depth with template counts. Sequenced by immunoSEQ multiplex PCR; TCRdb stores in-frame clones only, minus some. The sample records around 5,000 clones, approximately 45% being singletons. Noted time point: mouse harvest day 7 after allogeneic transplant. Mouse grafts combined 10^7 T-cell-depleted bone marrow cells with 10^6 splenic CD5+ T cells. The ends were cut back, 1 base at V and 1 base at J, with 5 bases in the middle. CDR1 and CDR2 from the germline V gene are SNHLY and FYNGKV (reference sequence). The CDR3 length is 13 residues. The TCR comes from a female BALB/c mouse given C57BL/6 T cells with graft-versus-host disease after an allogeneic hematopoietic cell transplant. The sequenced sample was skin. The chain is built from TRBV3 and TRBJ2-7; D gene ambiguous. CDR3 DNA, as far as it was read: TGTGCCAGCAGCTTAGATGGGTCCTATGAACAGTAC. Protein product: CASSLDGSYEQY. The CDR3 reads in full as CASSLDGSYEQYF.